This T cell receptor beta chain was retrieved from a study of blood T cell repertoires in COVID-19. Study details: Acute and convalescent COVID-19 specimens originated in the United States, Italy and Spain.

Trimming left V 2 bases short and J 1 base short, with 8 bases between. The CDR3 totals 14 residues. The germline CDR1 and CDR2 sequences are KGHSH and LQKENI. In the study's own analysis: Amplification of reference gene primers provided the estimated nucleated cell counts. Here immunoSEQ multiplex PCR was the method, and the copy in TCRdb shows in-frame clones only, minus some. The DNA was the basis for D and trimming; V, J and clone size are from that table. The sample contains a few hundred thousand clones, around 83% of which appear only once. This receptor was taken from a woman aged 50 to 60 who had been exposed to COVID-19. This sequence joins TRBV18 and TRBJ1-1, with D unclear. The sample was PBMCs or T cells enriched from blood (not recorded which). This chain's CDR3 is CASSPTLGNTEAFF. The CDR3 nucleotides read TGTGCCAGCTCACCAACCCTCGGGAACACTGAAGCTTTCTTT.